A selection of T cell receptor beta chains follows, all from one sample in a study of cytomegalovirus exposure and HLA in healthy donors. Clones were read by immunoSEQ multiplex PCR, and TCRdb kept only the in-frame ones, dropping some. This table has about 170,000 clones, 80% to 90% appearing once. The sequenced sample consisted of PBMCs. These receptors were taken from a male donor in good health and CMV-seronegative. CDR3s include the opening cysteine and the closing phenylalanine or tryptophan. D genes are given only for firm matches. A clone size is listed for some rows: how often the clone was seen (once, few, many), or a class if it is expanded.

V	D	size	J	CDR3	DNA
TRBV7-2	TRBD2	.	TRBJ2-5	CASSLISGGALGTQYF	TGTGCCAGCAGCTTAATTAGCGGGGGGGCCTTGGGGACCCAGTACTTC
TRBV4-3	TRBD1	.	TRBJ2-5	CASRPGQGAQETQYF	TGCGCCAGCAGACCGGGACAGGGGGCGCAAGAGACCCAGTACTTC
TRBV5-1	TRBD2	.	TRBJ2-1	CASSLTGTSGEQFF	TGCGCCAGCAGCCTAACCGGGACTAGCGGGGAGCAGTTCTTC
TRBV27	TRBD1	.	TRBJ1-5	CASSYGQGGQPQHF	TGTGCCAGCAGTTACGGACAGGGAGGGCAGCCCCAGCATTTT
TRBV5-4	.	few	TRBJ1-1	CASSLPSGNTEAFF	TGTGCCAGCAGCTTGCCTTCGGGGAACACTGAAGCTTTCTTT
TRBV6-1	.	.	TRBJ2-3	CASSAQPGLSDTQYF	TGTGCCAGCAGTGCCCAACCGGGACTGTCGGATACGCAGTATTTT
TRBV15	TRBD1	.	TRBJ2-5	CATSRGNRGGGRETQYF	TGTGCCACCAGCAGAGGGAACAGAGGGGGCGGGCGAGAGACCCAGTACTTC
TRBV7-9	.	once	TRBJ1-3	CASSSNSPPYTIYF	TGTGCCAGCAGCTCTAACTCGCCCCCCTACACCATATATTTT
TRBV7-3	TRBD1	.	TRBJ1-2	CASSHRGGRLGYGYTF	TGTGCCAGCAGCCACAGGGGGGGGCGCCTCGGCTATGGCTACACCTTC
TRBV29-1	.	.	TRBJ2-7	CSVEVADYEQYF	TGCAGCGTTGAAGTAGCGGATTACGAGCAGTACTTC
TRBV19	TRBD1	few	TRBJ1-4	CASSTSGQGLKKLFF	TGTGCCAGTAGTACCTCGGGACAGGGTTTGAAAAAACTGTTTTTT
TRBV7-2	TRBD2	.	TRBJ2-7	CASSLGASGRADEQYF	TGTGCCAGCAGCTTAGGGGCTAGCGGGAGGGCCGACGAGCAGTACTTC
TRBV25-1	.	.	TRBJ2-2	CASRRTNTGELFF	TGTGCCAGCAGGCGGACGAACACCGGGGAGCTGTTTTTT
TRBV19	TRBD1	.	TRBJ2-2	CATSTGGDTGELFF	TGTGCCACCTCGACAGGGGGAGACACCGGGGAGCTGTTTTTT
TRBV12-5	TRBD2	.	TRBJ2-5	CASGLVAGGQEQETQYF	TGTGCTAGTGGTTTGGTAGCGGGGGGGCAGGAGCAAGAGACCCAGTACTTC
TRBV5-6	TRBD1	.	TRBJ1-5	CASSTGQSGNQPQHF	TGTGCCAGCAGCACGGGACAGAGCGGCAATCAGCCCCAGCATTTT
TRBV11-2	TRBD1	.	TRBJ1-2	CASIPFKPGQGQTVF	TGTGCCAGCATCCCATTCAAACCGGGACAGGGGCAAACAGTCTTC
TRBV19	.	once	TRBJ1-4	CASSISGSNEKLFF	TGTGCCAGTAGTATATCGGGTTCTAATGAAAAACTGTTTTTT
TRBV5-1	.	.	TRBJ2-4	CASSTPTGGILYF	TGCGCCAGCAGCACCCCCACCGGGGGTATATTGTACTTC
TRBV4-2	TRBD2	.	TRBJ2-7	CASSRGLAGTSYEQYF	TGTGCCAGCAGCCGCGGACTAGCGGGGACTTCCTACGAGCAGTACTTC
TRBV5-6	TRBD1	.	TRBJ2-5	CASSGDRGSGTQYF	TGTGCCAGCAGCGGGGACAGGGGTTCGGGAACCCAGTACTTC
TRBV4-3	TRBD2	.	TRBJ2-3	CASSQEEAGAVTDTQYF	TGCGCCAGCAGCCAAGAAGAGGCGGGAGCCGTGACAGATACGCAGTATTTT
TRBV5-6	TRBD1	.	TRBJ1-2	CASSLVGTDLRGYTF	TGTGCCAGCAGCTTGGTAGGGACAGACCTTCGGGGCTACACCTTC
TRBV27	TRBD1	.	TRBJ1-5	CASPNEPGQGAREPQHF	TGTGCCAGCCCTAATGAGCCGGGACAGGGGGCGCGGGAGCCCCAGCATTTT
TRBV18	.	.	TRBJ1-1	CASSPQPGNTEAFF	TGTGCCAGCTCACCACAGCCGGGGAACACTGAAGCTTTCTTT
TRBV5-1	.	.	TRBJ2-2	CASSLEAVTITGELFF	TGCGCCAGCAGCTTGGAGGCAGTTACTATCACCGGGGAGCTGTTTTTT
TRBV7-9	.	.	TRBJ2-7	CASSLVRQRTYEQYF	TGTGCCAGCAGCTTAGTGCGGCAGAGAACCTACGAGCAGTACTTC
TRBV9	TRBD2	once	TRBJ2-3	CASSPSASGMGTSTDTQYF	TGTGCCAGCAGCCCCTCCGCTAGCGGGATGGGAACTAGCACAGATACGCAGTATTTT
TRBV6-1	.	few	TRBJ1-5	CASSDFGEGQPQHF	TGTGCCAGCAGTGACTTCGGGGAAGGTCAGCCCCAGCATTTT
TRBV5-4	TRBD2	.	TRBJ2-1	CASSPTSGGYNEQFF	TGTGCCAGCAGCCCTACTAGCGGGGGGTACAATGAGCAGTTCTTC
TRBV4-1	.	.	TRBJ2-3	CASSQAGDRTDTQYF	TGCGCCAGCAGCCAAGCGGGAGATCGGACAGATACGCAGTATTTT